The 17 T cell receptor beta chains presented below share a single source sample, sequenced in a study of vaccination effects on CD4 cells after COVID-19. Sequencing in the ViraFEST assay came after antigen-specific CD4+ T cells had been expanded with viral peptide pools, which were used to stimulate PBMC. With more than nine days of culture completed, CD4+ T cells were isolated. This individual contracted SARS-CoV-2 between March and December 2020, as verified by PCR. These receptors have no identified antigens. Some clones are missing from TCRdb's copy, which holds only in-frame ones; the method was immunoSEQ multiplex PCR. The table records about 19,000 clones, about 74% of them present only once. Specimen: CD4+ T cells from PBMCs cultured with SARS-CoV-2 spike peptides, collected before COVID-19 vaccination. These TCRs come from a human donor who had a prior SARS-CoV-2 infection.

The gene calls are TRBV9 and TRBJ2-3, with TRBD2 matching 7 bases. The germline V gene encodes CDR1 SGDLS and CDR2 YYNGEE. Trimming cost V 3 bases and J 4 bases; bases outside gene matches: 11. The CDR3 has 16 amino acids. Here the CDR3 reads CASSAARLAGADTQYF. The CDR3, as DNA: TGTGCCAGCAGCGCGGCAAGACTAGCTGGGGCAGATACGCAGTATTTT.

J is TRBJ1-3 and V is TRBV20-1; D might be TRBD1 (5 bases). V gave up 3 bases and J gave up 4 bases, with 13 bases separating them. The germline V gene encodes CDR1 DFQATT and CDR2 SNEGSKA (reference sequence). This CDR3 has 14 residues. The CDR3 DNA sequence: TGCAGTGCTAGTGTTGGGGGGTCCGGAAACACCATATATTTT. This gives the protein CSASVGGSGNTIYF.

The V gene is TRBV2, the J gene TRBJ1-4; perhaps TRBD1 as D (5 bases). With 1 base removed from V and 6 bases from J, the gap between germline ends came to 9 bases. This CDR3 is 14 amino acids long. CDR1 is SNHLY and CDR2 is FYNNEI in the germline V gene. The CDR3 sequence: CASSEGQGYEKLFF. CDR3 DNA: TGTGCCAGCAGTGAAGGGCAGGGTTATGAAAAACTGTTTTTT.

DNA for the CDR3: TGTGCCAGCAGTCCCCAAGACAGGCCCAATCAGCCCCAGCATTTT. Translating it yields CASSPQDRPNQPQHF. The chain links TRBV6-2 or TRBV6-3 to TRBJ1-5, with D possibly TRBD1 on 6 matching bases. Germline V lookup: CDR1 MNHEY, CDR2 SVGEGT. The CDR3 totals 15 residues. Trimming stripped 5 bases from V and 3 bases from J, with 14 bases between.

The chain links TRBV9 to TRBJ1-4, with 9 bases fitting TRBD1. The V segment lost 3 bases and the J segment 6 bases; nucleotides outside the gene matches: 6. Per germline, CDR1 SGDLS and CDR2 YYNGEE. This CDR3 contains 15 residues. The CDR3 DNA follows: TGTGCCAGCAGCGGACCACAGGGGGCGGATGAAAAACTGTTTTTT. Translation: CASSGPQGADEKLFF. Drawing the rest from reference TRBV9 and TRBJ1-4, the complete variable domain is DSGVTQTPKHLITATGQRVTLRCSPRSGDLSVYWYQQSLDQGLQFLIQYYNGEERAKGNILERFSAQQFPDLHSELNLSSLELGDSALYFCASSGPQGADEKLFFGSGTQLSVL.

This chain joins TRBV7-8 and TRBJ2-7, with 13 nucleotides matching TRBD2. Per the germline V gene, CDR1 is SGHVS and CDR2 is FQNEAQ. Losses at the gene ends were 5 bases for V and 6 bases for J; bases not matched to a gene: 7. The CDR3 is 15 residues long. Here the CDR3 reads CASSLRTSGRAEQYF. The CDR3 DNA follows: TGTGCCAGCAGCCTGCGGACTAGCGGGAGAGCCGAGCAGTACTTC.

J is TRBJ2-7 and V is TRBV20-1; no clear D. The CDR3 is 11 residues long. The ends were cut back, 0 bases at V and 2 bases at J, with 2 bases in the middle. Germline CDR1 reads DFQATT; CDR2 reads SNEGSKA (reference sequence). CDR3 sequence (DNA): TGCAGTGCTAGAGATCCCTACGAGCAGTACTTC. It yields the protein CSARDPYEQYF.

This chain uses TRBV10-3 with TRBJ1-5, with 7 bases fitting TRBD1. V lost 4 bases to trimming and J lost 5 bases; unmatched junction nucleotides: 2. Germline V gene data show CDR1 as ENHRY and CDR2 as SYGVKD. There are 13 residues in the CDR3. The CDR3 DNA sequence: TGTGCCATCAGTGGGGACAGCGATCAGCCCCAGCATTTT. Translating it yields CAISGDSDQPQHF.

By share, this clone counts as medium-sized. The chain links TRBV6-2 or TRBV6-3 to TRBJ1-2, with 8 bases that match TRBD1. Germline CDR1 and CDR2: MNHEY and SVGEGT. Trimming cost V 4 bases and J 8 bases; bases outside gene matches: 6. The CDR3 extends over 13 amino acids. The CDR3 bases are TGTGCCAGCAGTTCCCGGACAGGGTTCGGCTACACCTTC. It is translated as CASSSRTGFGYTF.

V is TRBV6-5 and J is TRBJ2-1; a possible D gene is TRBD1 (5 bases). Trimming removed 6 bases from V and 0 bases from J, with 12 bases in between. CDR1 and CDR2 (germline): MNHEY, SVGAGI. This CDR3 is built from 15 residues. CDR3: CASRLQESSYNEQFF. CDR3 nucleotide sequence: TGTGCCAGCAGACTACAGGAGAGCTCCTACAATGAGCAGTTCTTC.

The chain carries TRBV3-1 (or the pseudogene TRBV3-2) and TRBJ2-2; D remains ambiguous. The germline V gene has CDR1 LGHDT and CDR2 YNNKEL (reference sequence). The CDR3 runs 15 residues. Trimming pared 2 bases from V and 3 bases from J, leaving 10 bases between. The CDR3 region has the DNA TGTGCCAGCAGCCAACCGGGCGGCTACACCGGGGAGCTGTTTTTT. Translated: CASSQPGGYTGELFF.

A single count supports this clone. V and J are TRBV18 and TRBJ2-3; 11 bases are a match to TRBD2. The CDR3 has 17 amino acids. The J segment lost 6 bases and the V segment lost 4 bases, leaving 12 bases of the junction unmatched. Germline loops: CDR1 KGHSH, CDR2 LQKENI. CDR3 DNA: TGTGCCAGCTCACGACCAACTAGCGGGGGACTGCTGGATACGCAGTATTTT. Translated: CASSRPTSGGLLDTQYF.

V and J are TRBV2 and TRBJ2-2, with D possibly TRBD1 on 6 matching bases. This CDR3 comprises 16 residues. The ends were cut back, 5 bases at V and 0 bases at J, with 13 bases in the middle. Germline assignment: CDR1 SNHLY and CDR2 FYNNEI. The CDR3, as DNA: TGTGCCAGCAGTACCAACAGGGCCCCGAACACCGGGGAGCTGTTTTTT. It is translated as CASSTNRAPNTGELFF.

V is TRBV7-2 and J is TRBJ2-3; D not resolved. Between the trimmed V and J ends, which lost 8 bases and 0 bases, there was a span of 12 bases. The germline V gene encodes CDR1 SGHTA and CDR2 FQGNSA. This CDR3 is built from 14 residues. Here the CDR3 reads CASSQLGSTDTQYF. The CDR3 DNA sequence: TGTGCCAGCTCACAACTGGGGAGCACAGATACGCAGTATTTT.

This rearrangement joins TRBV3-1 (or the pseudogene TRBV3-2) to TRBJ2-1; a possible D gene is TRBD2 (5 bases). The CDR3 contains 13 residues. Trimming removed 3 bases from V and 8 bases from J, with 11 bases in between. Germline CDR1 is LGHDT and CDR2 is YNNKEL (reference sequence). The CDR3 DNA reads as TGTGCCAGCAGCCAGGCGGAGGCTGATGAGCAGTTCTTC. It translates to CASSQAEADEQFF.

The chain combines TRBV2 with TRBJ1-1; a weak D match, TRBD1 (6 bases). V lost 5 bases and J lost 0, with 13 bases in between. This CDR3 comprises 15 residues. Germline assignment: CDR1 SNHLY and CDR2 FYNNEI. The CDR3, as DNA: TGTGCCAGCAGTAAAAAGGACAGCATGAACACTGAAGCTTTCTTT. It is translated as CASSKKDSMNTEAFF.

This chain uses TRBV7-9 with TRBJ2-6, with D possibly TRBD1 on 6 matching bases. This CDR3 region has 15 residues. The V end was cut by 5 bases, the J end by 3 bases, with 11 bases between. The germline V gene has CDR1 SEHNR and CDR2 FQNEAQ (reference sequence). CDR3 loop: CASSDNRDGANVLTF. The DNA of the CDR3 is TGTGCCAGCAGCGACAACAGGGATGGGGCCAACGTCCTGACTTTC.